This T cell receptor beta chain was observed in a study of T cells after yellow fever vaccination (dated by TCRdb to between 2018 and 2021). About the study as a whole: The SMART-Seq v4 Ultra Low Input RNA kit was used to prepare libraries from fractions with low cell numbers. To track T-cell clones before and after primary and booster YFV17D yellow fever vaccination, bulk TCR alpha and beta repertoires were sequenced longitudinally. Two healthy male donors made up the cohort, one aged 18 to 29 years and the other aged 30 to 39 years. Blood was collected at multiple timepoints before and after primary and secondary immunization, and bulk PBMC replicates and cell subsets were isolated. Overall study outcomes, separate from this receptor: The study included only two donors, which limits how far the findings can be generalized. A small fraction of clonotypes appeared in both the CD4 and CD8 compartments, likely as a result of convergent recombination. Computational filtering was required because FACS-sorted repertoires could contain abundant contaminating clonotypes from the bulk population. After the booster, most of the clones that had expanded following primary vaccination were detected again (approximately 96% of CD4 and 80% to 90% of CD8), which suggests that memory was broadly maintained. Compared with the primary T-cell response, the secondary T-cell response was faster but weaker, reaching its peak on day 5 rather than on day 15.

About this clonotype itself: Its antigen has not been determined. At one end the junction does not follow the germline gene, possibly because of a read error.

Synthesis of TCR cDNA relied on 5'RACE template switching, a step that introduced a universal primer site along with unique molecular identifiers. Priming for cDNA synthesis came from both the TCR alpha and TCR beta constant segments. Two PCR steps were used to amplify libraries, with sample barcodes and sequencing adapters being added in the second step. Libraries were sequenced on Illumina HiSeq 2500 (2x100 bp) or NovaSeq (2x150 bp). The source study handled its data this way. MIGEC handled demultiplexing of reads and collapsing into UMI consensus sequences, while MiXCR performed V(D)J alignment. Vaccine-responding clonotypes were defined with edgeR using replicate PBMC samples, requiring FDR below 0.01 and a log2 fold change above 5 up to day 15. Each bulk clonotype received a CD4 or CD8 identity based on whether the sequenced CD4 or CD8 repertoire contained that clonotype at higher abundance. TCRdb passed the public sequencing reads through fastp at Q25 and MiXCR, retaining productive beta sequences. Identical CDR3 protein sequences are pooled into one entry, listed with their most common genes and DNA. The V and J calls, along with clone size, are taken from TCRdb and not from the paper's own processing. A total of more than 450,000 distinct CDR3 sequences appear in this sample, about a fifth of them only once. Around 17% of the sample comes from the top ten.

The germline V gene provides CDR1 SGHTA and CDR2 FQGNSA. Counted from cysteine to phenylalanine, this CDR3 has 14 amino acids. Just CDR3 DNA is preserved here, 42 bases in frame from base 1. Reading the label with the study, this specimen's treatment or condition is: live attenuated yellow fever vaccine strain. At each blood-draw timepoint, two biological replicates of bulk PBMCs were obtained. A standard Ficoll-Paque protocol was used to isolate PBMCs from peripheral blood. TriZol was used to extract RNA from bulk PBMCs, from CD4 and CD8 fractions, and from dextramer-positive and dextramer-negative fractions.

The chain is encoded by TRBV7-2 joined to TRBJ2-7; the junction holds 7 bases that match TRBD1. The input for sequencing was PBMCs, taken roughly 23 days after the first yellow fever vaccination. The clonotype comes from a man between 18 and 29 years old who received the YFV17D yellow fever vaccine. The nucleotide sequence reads TGTGCCAGCAGCCCGCCGGGACAGCTAAACAACTGGGTCTTC. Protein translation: CASSPPGQLNNWVF.